The sequence of this T cell receptor beta chain was determined in a study of OX40 agonist ivuxolimab in advanced cancers. Across the study: Patients received the agonistic anti-OX40 (CD134) antibody ivuxolimab. Partial responses occurred in Three dose-escalation patients, one with hepatocellular carcinoma and two with cutaneous melanoma.

Sequencing was performed with immunoSEQ multiplex PCR; in TCRdb, only in-frame clones are kept and a portion is missing. The table has about 40,000 clones, about 91% seen once. Autoimmune disease history or systemic immunosuppression excluded patients. Sequencing used CD4+ or CD8+ T cells sorted from blood, obtained in a trial of the OX40 agonist ivuxolimab. The clonotype originates from an adult with an advanced solid tumor such as melanoma, head and neck, liver or kidney cancer.

DNA of the CDR3: TGTGCCAGCAGTTACTCACTAGACGATGAGCAGTTCTTC. Amino acids: CASSYSLDDEQFF. This chain connects TRBV6-5 to TRBJ2-1, with D maybe TRBD2 (5 bases). Germline V gives CDR1 MNHEY, CDR2 SVGAGI. The CDR3 covers 13 residues. V shed 0 bases and J shed 8 bases, with 8 bases lying between them.